A selection of T cell receptor beta chains follows, all from one sample in a study of blood T cell repertoires in COVID-19. Clones were read by immunoSEQ multiplex PCR, and TCRdb kept only the in-frame ones, dropping some. The sample records 30,000 to 45,000 clones, roughly nine tenths being singletons. The sample was peripheral blood. The receptors stem from a man between 65 and 85 years old with acute or convalescent COVID-19. Both conserved end residues are part of each CDR3. A D gene is named only where the DNA matches it firmly. Clone size appears in some rows only: once, few, many, or a class for an expanded clone.

J: TRBJ2-4; D: TRBD2; V: TRBV12-5; size: once; DNA: TGTGCTAGTGGCCCCGGGATAGCGGGAGGGCGTGCCAAAAACATTCAGTACTTC; CDR3: CASGPGIAGGRAKNIQYF
J: TRBJ1-1; D: TRBD1; V: TRBV6-5; size: once; DNA: TGTGCCAGCAGTTACCGGGACAGGGGGCCGGTCACTGAAGCTTTCTTT; CDR3: CASSYRDRGPVTEAFF
J: TRBJ2-7; D: TRBD2; V: TRBV10-3; size: NA; DNA: TGTGCCATCAGTGAGCCCACCTCTAGCGGCTACGAGCAGTACTTC; CDR3: CAISEPTSSGYEQYF
J: TRBJ2-3; D: NA; V: TRBV10-3; size: NA; DNA: TGTGCCATCCATAGCGGCCTAGCGCACGACACTAGCACAGATACGCAGTATTTT; CDR3: CAIHSGLAHDTSTDTQYF
J: TRBJ1-6; D: NA; V: TRBV18; size: NA; DNA: TGTGCCAGCTCACCGGGGGGAAATTCACCCCTCCACTTT; CDR3: CASSPGGNSPLHF
J: TRBJ2-1; D: NA; V: TRBV15; size: once; DNA: TGTGCCACCAGCAGAGATAAACGGTATAGTCGGGGTGAGCAGTTCTTC; CDR3: CATSRDKRYSRGEQFF
J: TRBJ2-3; D: TRBD1; V: TRBV7-6; size: NA; DNA: TGTGCCAGCAGCCCCGCGGCAGGGGGCTTCGGGACAGATACGCAGTATTTT; CDR3: CASSPAAGGFGTDTQYF
J: TRBJ1-2; D: TRBD1; V: TRBV12-3/TRBV12-4; size: NA; DNA: TGTGCCAGCACTCTGGACAGGGTAGGAGGCTACACCTTC; CDR3: CASTLDRVGGYTF
J: TRBJ1-2; D: NA; V: TRBV28; size: NA; DNA: TGTGCCAGCAGCCCACCAACAGGCTCGGGTGGCTACACCTTC; CDR3: CASSPPTGSGGYTF
J: TRBJ2-2; D: TRBD1; V: TRBV29-1; size: NA; DNA: TGCAGCGTTTCAGATTCCGGGACAGGGGGCACCGGGGAGCTGTTTTTT; CDR3: CSVSDSGTGGTGELFF
J: TRBJ1-5; D: NA; V: TRBV7-8; size: few; DNA: TGTGCCAGCAGCTTACCGGGGGGAAATCAGCCCCAGCATTTT; CDR3: CASSLPGGNQPQHF
J: TRBJ2-3; D: TRBD2; V: TRBV19; size: NA; DNA: TGTGCCAGTAGTATAAGGGCTAGCGGCCTCACAGATACGCAGTATTTT; CDR3: CASSIRASGLTDTQYF
J: TRBJ2-3; D: TRBD1; V: TRBV5-1; size: NA; DNA: TGCGCCAGCAGCTTAGGACAGGTTGTCGATACGCAGTATTTT; CDR3: CASSLGQVVDTQYF
J: TRBJ1-2; D: TRBD1; V: TRBV6-5; size: once; DNA: TGTGCCAGCAGGACTCCCGGGACAGGGTACGGCTACACCTTC; CDR3: CASRTPGTGYGYTF
J: TRBJ2-7; D: NA; V: TRBV3-1/TRBV3-2; size: NA; DNA: TGTGCCAGCAGCCAAGGATGGGAACAGGGAAACGAGCAGTACTTC; CDR3: CASSQGWEQGNEQYF
J: TRBJ2-4; D: TRBD1; V: TRBV10-3; size: NA; DNA: TGTGCCACTGGGACAGGGGAAAACATTCAGTACTTC; CDR3: CATGTGENIQYF
J: TRBJ2-4; D: TRBD1; V: TRBV5-1; size: once; DNA: TGCGCCAGCAGTATTGGACAGGGGGGAAAAGACATTCAGTACTTC; CDR3: CASSIGQGGKDIQYF
J: TRBJ2-2; D: TRBD2; V: TRBV18; size: NA; DNA: TGTGCCAGCTCACCGACTAGCGAGTTTGGGACCGGGGAGCTGTTTTTT; CDR3: CASSPTSEFGTGELFF
J: TRBJ1-5; D: TRBD1; V: TRBV9; size: once; DNA: TGTGCCAGCAGCGCAGGACAGGGCTTGTTCCAGCCCCAGCATTTT; CDR3: CASSAGQGLFQPQHF
J: TRBJ1-1; D: TRBD1; V: TRBV7-2; size: NA; DNA: TGTGCCAGCAGCTTGGGACAGGCCTTAGGGACTGAAGCTTTCTTT; CDR3: CASSLGQALGTEAFF
J: TRBJ1-5; D: NA; V: TRBV6-2/TRBV6-3; size: NA; DNA: TGTGCCAGCAGTTACTCGAATAGGGGAAATCAGCCCCAGCATTTT; CDR3: CASSYSNRGNQPQHF
J: TRBJ2-1; D: NA; V: TRBV5-1; size: NA; DNA: TGCGCCAGCAGCTCGACGGGGTCCTCCTCCTACAATGAGCAGTTCTTC; CDR3: CASSSTGSSSYNEQFF
J: TRBJ1-5; D: TRBD1; V: TRBV10-3; size: once; DNA: TGTGCCATCAGTGTGGGGACAGGGGGGGATCAGCCCCAGCATTTT; CDR3: CAISVGTGGDQPQHF
J: TRBJ1-3; D: TRBD1; V: TRBV5-1; size: NA; DNA: TGCGCCAGCAGCGGGCCGGGACAGGAGTCTGGGTTTGGAAACACCATATATTTT; CDR3: CASSGPGQESGFGNTIYF
J: TRBJ2-7; D: TRBD1; V: TRBV7-6; size: NA; DNA: TGTGCCAGCAGCCGAGACGGACAGGGCGAGCAGTACTTC; CDR3: CASSRDGQGEQYF
J: TRBJ2-4; D: NA; V: TRBV11-2; size: few; DNA: TGTGCCAGCAGCCCAAGCATCCAAAACATTCAGTACTTC; CDR3: CASSPSIQNIQYF
J: TRBJ1-2; D: TRBD1; V: TRBV28; size: NA; DNA: TGTGCCAGCAGTTCCGCCCCCGGGACAGGGGATGGCTACACCTTC; CDR3: CASSSAPGTGDGYTF
J: TRBJ2-1; D: TRBD1; V: TRBV27; size: NA; DNA: TGTGCCAGCAGTTCCTGGGACAGGGGGAATGAGCAGTTCTTC; CDR3: CASSSWDRGNEQFF
J: TRBJ1-2; D: TRBD1; V: TRBV19; size: NA; DNA: TGTGCCAGTAGTGACCGGGACAGGGGTAACTATGGCTACACCTTC; CDR3: CASSDRDRGNYGYTF
J: TRBJ2-5; D: TRBD2; V: TRBV27; size: NA; DNA: TGTGCCAGCAGCCTTAGCGGGAGAAGGGGGGAGACCCAGTACTTC; CDR3: CASSLSGRRGETQYF
J: TRBJ1-6; D: TRBD1; V: TRBV28; size: once; DNA: TGTGCCAGCAGCTCCGGACAGGGGAAGGGGATTTCACCCCTCCACTTT; CDR3: CASSSGQGKGISPLHF
J: TRBJ1-1; D: NA; V: TRBV7-2; size: NA; DNA: TGTGCCAGCAGCTTTCGACAGATCACTGAAGCTTTCTTT; CDR3: CASSFRQITEAFF
J: TRBJ2-3; D: NA; V: TRBV4-3; size: NA; DNA: TGCGCCAGCAGCCAAGTGGCGGGGCACACGGGTACGCAGTATTTT; CDR3: CASSQVAGHTGTQYF
J: TRBJ1-3; D: TRBD1; V: TRBV19; size: NA; DNA: TGTGCCAGTAGTCGACATAGGACAGGCATCTCTGGAAACACCATATATTTT; CDR3: CASSRHRTGISGNTIYF
J: TRBJ1-6; D: NA; V: TRBV7-2; size: once; DNA: TGTGCCAGCAACAAGGGGATGAGGTCACCCCTCCACTTT; CDR3: CASNKGMRSPLHF
J: TRBJ1-2; D: NA; V: TRBV6-5; size: NA; DNA: TGTGCCAGCAGCCGGACATCTAACTATGGCTACACCTTC; CDR3: CASSRTSNYGYTF
J: TRBJ2-5; D: TRBD2; V: TRBV7-2; size: NA; DNA: TGTGCCAGCAGCTTAGCGGGAGGGGAGACCCAGTACTTC; CDR3: CASSLAGGETQYF
J: TRBJ1-3; D: NA; V: TRBV21-1; size: NA; DNA: TGTGCCAGCAGCAAAGAGGTGGCAGGGTATCCTGGAAACACCATATATTTT; CDR3: CASSKEVAGYPGNTIYF
J: TRBJ2-7; D: TRBD2; V: TRBV7-2; size: NA; DNA: TGTGCCAGCAGCTCTTCCGGCGCGGGAGCCTACGAGCAGTACTTC; CDR3: CASSSSGAGAYEQYF
J: TRBJ1-1; D: NA; V: TRBV5-1; size: NA; DNA: TGCGCCAGCAGTCCGACAGGCTACACTGAAGCTTTCTTT; CDR3: CASSPTGYTEAFF
J: TRBJ2-5; D: NA; V: TRBV15; size: NA; DNA: TGTGCCACCAGCAGAGATGTAGGACAGCGCGGGACCCAGTACTTC; CDR3: CATSRDVGQRGTQYF
J: TRBJ2-3; D: NA; V: TRBV25-1; size: NA; DNA: TGTGCCAGCAGCCATCGTACAGTAAGTAGCACAGATACGCAGTATTTT; CDR3: CASSHRTVSSTDTQYF